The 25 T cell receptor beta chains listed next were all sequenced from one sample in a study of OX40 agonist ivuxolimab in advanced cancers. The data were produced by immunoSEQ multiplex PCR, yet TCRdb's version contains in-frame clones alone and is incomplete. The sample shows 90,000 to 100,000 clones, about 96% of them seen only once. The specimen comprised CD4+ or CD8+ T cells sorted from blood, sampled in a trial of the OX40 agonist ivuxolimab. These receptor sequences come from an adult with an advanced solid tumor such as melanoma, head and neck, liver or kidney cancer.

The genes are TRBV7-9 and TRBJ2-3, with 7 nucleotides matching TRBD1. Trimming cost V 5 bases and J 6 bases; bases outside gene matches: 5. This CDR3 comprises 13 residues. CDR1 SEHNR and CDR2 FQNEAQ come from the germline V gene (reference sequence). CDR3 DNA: TGTGCCAGCAGCCTTCTACAGGGGGATACGCAGTATTTT. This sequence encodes CASSLLQGDTQYF.

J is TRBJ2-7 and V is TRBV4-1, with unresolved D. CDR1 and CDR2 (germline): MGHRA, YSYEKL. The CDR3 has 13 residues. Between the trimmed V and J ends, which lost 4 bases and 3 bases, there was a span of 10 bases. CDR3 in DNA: TGCGCCAGCAGCCCCCAAAGCGACTACGAGCAGTACTTC. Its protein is CASSPQSDYEQYF.

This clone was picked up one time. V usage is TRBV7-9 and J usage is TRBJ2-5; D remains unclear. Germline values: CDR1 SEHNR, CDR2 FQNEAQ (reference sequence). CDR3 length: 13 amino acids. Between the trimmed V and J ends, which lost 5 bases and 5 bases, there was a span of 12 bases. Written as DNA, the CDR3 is TGTGCCAGCAGCCTCAGTCTACAGGAGACCCAGTACTTC. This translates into CASSLSLQETQYF.

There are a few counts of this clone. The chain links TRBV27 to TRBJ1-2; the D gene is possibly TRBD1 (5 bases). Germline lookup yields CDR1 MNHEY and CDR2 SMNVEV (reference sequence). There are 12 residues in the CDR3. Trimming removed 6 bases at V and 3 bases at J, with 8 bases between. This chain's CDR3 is CASRGTDYGYTF. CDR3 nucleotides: TGTGCCAGCAGAGGGACCGACTATGGCTACACCTTC.

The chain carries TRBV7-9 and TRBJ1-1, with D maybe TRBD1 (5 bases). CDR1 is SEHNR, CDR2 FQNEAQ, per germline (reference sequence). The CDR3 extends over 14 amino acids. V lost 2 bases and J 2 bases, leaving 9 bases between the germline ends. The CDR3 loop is CASSLLGVNTEAFF. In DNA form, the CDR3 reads TGTGCCAGCAGCTTATTGGGGGTCAACACTGAAGCTTTCTTT.

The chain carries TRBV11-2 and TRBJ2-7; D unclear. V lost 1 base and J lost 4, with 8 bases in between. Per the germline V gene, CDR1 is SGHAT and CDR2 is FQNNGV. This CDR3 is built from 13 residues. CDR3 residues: CASSLGVEYEQYF. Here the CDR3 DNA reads TGTGCCAGCAGCTTAGGTGTGGAATACGAGCAGTACTTC.

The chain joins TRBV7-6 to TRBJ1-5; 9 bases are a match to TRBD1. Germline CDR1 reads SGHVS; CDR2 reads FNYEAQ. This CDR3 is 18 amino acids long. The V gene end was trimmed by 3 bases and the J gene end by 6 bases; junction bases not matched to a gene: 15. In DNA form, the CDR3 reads TGTGCCAGCAGCTTGGTATCGTCCGAGACAGGGGGAGTTCAGCCCCAGCATTTT. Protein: CASSLVSSETGGVQPQHF.

The CDR3 loop reads CASSFYSEGYTF. In nucleotides, the CDR3 is TGTGCCAGCAGTTTCTACAGCGAGGGCTACACCTTC. This chain links TRBV28 with TRBJ1-2; D call uncertain. V was pared by 3 bases and J by 8 bases, with 10 bases between. The CDR3 consists of 12 residues. CDR1 MDHEN and CDR2 SYDVKM come from the germline V gene.

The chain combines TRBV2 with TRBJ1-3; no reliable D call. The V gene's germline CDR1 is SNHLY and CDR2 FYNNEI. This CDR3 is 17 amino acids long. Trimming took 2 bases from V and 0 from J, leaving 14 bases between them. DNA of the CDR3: TGTGCCAGCAGTGAATCAGGCGAAATCTACTCTGGAAACACCATATATTTT. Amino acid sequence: CASSESGEIYSGNTIYF. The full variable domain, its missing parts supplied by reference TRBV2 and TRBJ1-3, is EPEVTQTPSHQVTQMGQEVILRCVPISNHLYFYWYRQILGQKVEFLVSFYNNEISEKSEIFDDQFSVERPDGSNFTLKIRSTKLEDSAMYFCASSESGEIYSGNTIYFGEGSWLTVV.

The CDR3 nucleotides read TGTGCCAGCAGCCCCCGGGGTTGGGGCACCTACGAGCAGTACTTC. It specifies CASSPRGWGTYEQYF. This chain connects TRBV11-1 to TRBJ2-7; the D gene could be TRBD1 or TRBD2 (5 bases each). The CDR3 has 15 residues. The germline V and J ends were trimmed by 5 bases and 2 bases, with 16 bases remaining between them. CDR1 and CDR2 (germline): SGHAT, FQDESV (reference sequence).

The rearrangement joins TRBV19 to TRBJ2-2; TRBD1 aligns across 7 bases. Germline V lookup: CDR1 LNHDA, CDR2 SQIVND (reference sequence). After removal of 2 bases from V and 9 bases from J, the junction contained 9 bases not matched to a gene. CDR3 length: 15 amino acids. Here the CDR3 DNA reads TGTGCCAGTAGTATACAGGGGGACAGTCCTCGGGAGCTGTTTTTT. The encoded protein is CASSIQGDSPRELFF.

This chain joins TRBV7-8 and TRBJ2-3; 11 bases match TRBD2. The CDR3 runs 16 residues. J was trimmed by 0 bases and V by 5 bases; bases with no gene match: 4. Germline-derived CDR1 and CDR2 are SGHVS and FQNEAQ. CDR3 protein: CASSPGTSGSTDTQYF. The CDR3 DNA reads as TGTGCCAGCAGCCCGGGGACTAGCGGTAGCACAGATACGCAGTATTTT.

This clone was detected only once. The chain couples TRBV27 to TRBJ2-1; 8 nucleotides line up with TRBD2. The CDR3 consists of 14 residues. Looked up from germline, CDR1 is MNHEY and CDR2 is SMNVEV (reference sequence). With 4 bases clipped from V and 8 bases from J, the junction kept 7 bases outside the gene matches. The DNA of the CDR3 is TGTGCCAGCAGTTCCTGGACTAGCCCGGATGAGCAGTTCTTC. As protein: CASSSWTSPDEQFF.

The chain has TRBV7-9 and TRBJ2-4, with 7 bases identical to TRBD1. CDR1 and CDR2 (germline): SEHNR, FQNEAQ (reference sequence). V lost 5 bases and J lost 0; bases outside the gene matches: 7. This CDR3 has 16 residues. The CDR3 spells CASSTRDSLAKNIQYF. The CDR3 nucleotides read TGTGCCAGCAGCACAAGGGACAGCTTAGCCAAAAACATTCAGTACTTC.

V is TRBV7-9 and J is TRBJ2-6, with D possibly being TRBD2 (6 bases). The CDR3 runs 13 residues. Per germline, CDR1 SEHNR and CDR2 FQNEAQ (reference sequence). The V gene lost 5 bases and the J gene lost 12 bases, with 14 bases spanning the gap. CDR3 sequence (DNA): TGTGCCAGCAGCGCCGGGACTGCTCTCGTCCTGACTTTC. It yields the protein CASSAGTALVLTF.

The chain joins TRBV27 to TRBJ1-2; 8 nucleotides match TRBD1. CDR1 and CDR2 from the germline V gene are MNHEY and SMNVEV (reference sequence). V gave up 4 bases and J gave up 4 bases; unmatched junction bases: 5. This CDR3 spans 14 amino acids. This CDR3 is CASSSDRDAYGYTF. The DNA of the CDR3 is TGTGCCAGCAGTTCGGACAGGGATGCCTATGGCTACACCTTC.

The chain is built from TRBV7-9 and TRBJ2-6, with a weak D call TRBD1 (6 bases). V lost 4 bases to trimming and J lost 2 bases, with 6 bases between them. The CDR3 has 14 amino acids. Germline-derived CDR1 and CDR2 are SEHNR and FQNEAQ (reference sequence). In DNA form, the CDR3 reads TGTGCCAGCAGCTCAGGGGCTGGGGCCAACGTCCTGACTTTC. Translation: CASSSGAGANVLTF.

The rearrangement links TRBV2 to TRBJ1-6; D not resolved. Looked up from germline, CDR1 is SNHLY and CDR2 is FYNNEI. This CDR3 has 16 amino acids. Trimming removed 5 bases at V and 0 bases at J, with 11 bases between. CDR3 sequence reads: CASSNSRSSYNSPLHF. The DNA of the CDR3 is TGTGCCAGCAGTAACAGCAGGAGCTCCTATAATTCACCCCTCCACTTT.

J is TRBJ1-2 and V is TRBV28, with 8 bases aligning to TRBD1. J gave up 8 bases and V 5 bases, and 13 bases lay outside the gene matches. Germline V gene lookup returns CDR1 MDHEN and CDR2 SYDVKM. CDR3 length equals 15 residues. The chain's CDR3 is CASSPFLQGAQGYTF. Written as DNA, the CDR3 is TGTGCCAGCAGTCCTTTCCTCCAGGGGGCGCAGGGCTACACCTTC.

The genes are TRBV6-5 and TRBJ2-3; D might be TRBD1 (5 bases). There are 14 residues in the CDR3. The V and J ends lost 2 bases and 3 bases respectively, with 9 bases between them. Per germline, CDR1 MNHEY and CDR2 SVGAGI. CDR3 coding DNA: TGTGCCAGCAGTTACGGCTCAGGGACAGATACGCAGTATTTT. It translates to CASSYGSGTDTQYF.

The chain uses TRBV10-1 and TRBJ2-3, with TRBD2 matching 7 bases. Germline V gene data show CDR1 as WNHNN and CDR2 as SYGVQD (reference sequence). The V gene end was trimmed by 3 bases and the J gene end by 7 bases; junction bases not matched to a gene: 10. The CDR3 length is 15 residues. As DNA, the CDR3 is TGCGCCAGCAGTGATCCGAACCGGGGGGACCATACGCAGTATTTT. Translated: CASSDPNRGDHTQYF.

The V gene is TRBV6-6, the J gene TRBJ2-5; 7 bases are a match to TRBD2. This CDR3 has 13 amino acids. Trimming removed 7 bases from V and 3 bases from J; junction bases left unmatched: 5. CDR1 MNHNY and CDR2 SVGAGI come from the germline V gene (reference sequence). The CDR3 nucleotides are TGTGCCAGCACCTACGGGGGGAAAGAGACCCAGTACTTC. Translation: CASTYGGKETQYF.

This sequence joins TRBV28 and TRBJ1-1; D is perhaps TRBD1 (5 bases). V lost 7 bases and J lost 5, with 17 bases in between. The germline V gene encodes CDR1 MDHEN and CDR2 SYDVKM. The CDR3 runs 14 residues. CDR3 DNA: TGTGCCAGCACCCCCCAGGGTTTAGGTACTGAAGCTTTCTTT. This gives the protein CASTPQGLGTEAFF.

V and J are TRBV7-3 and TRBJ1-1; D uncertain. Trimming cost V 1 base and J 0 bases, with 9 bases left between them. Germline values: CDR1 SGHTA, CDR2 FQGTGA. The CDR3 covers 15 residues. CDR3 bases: TGTGCCAGCAGCTTAATTTCGGCGGTGAACACTGAAGCTTTCTTT. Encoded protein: CASSLISAVNTEAFF.

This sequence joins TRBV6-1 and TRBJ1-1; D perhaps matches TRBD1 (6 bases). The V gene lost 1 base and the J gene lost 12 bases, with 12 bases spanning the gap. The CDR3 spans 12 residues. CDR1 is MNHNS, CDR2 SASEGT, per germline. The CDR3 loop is CASSEGLGGTFF. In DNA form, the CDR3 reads TGTGCCAGCAGTGAAGGCCTAGGGGGAACTTTCTTT.